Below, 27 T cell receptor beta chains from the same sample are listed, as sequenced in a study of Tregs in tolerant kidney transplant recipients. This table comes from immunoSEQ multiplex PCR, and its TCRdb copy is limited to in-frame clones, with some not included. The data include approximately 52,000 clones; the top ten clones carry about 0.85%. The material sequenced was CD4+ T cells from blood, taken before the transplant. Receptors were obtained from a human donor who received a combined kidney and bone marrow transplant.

CDR3 bases read: TGCGCCAGCAGCTTTCTCAGCGGGAGCTCCTACAATGAG. Translating gives CASSFLSGSSYNE. The whole CDR3 protein reads CASSFLSGSSYNEQFF. The chain employs TRBV5-1 and TRBJ2-1, with TRBD2 matching 8 bases. The sequenced fragment ends 3 residues before the CDR3 boundary, so the rest is inferred from the germline J gene. Per the germline V gene, CDR1 is SGHRS and CDR2 is YFSETQ. After removal of 2 bases from V and 0 bases from J, the junction contained 4 bases not matched to a gene. The CDR3 has 16 residues.

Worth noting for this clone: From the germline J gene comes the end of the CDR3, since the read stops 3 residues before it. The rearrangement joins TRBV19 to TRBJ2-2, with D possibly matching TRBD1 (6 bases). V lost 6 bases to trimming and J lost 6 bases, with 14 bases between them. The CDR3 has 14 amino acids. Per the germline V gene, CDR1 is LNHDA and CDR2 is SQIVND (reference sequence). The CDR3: CASRTTGWAGELFF. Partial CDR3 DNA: TGTGCCAGTAGAACGACAGGTTGGGCCGGGGAG.

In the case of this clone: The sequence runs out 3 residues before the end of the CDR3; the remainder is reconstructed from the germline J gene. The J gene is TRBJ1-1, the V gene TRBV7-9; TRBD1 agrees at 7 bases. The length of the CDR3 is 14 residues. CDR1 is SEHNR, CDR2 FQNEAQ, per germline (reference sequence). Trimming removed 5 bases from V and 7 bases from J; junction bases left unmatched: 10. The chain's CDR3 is CASSPGGTDFEAFF. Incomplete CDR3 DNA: TGTGCCAGCAGCCCAGGGGGGACAGATTTTGAA.

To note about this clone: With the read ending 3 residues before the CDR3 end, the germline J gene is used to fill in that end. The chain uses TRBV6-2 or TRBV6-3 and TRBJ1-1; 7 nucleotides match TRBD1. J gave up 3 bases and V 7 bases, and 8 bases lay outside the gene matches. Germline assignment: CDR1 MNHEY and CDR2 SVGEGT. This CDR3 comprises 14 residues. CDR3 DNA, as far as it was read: TGTGCCAGCACCCCGGGACAGCTTTACACTGAA. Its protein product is CASTPGQLYTE. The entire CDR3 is CASTPGQLYTEAFF.

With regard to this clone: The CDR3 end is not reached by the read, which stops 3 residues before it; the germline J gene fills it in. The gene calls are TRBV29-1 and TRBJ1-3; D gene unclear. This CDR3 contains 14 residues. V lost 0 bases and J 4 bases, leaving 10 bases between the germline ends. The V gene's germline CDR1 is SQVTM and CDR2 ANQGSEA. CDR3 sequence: CSVEDTVYGNTIYF. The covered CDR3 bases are TGCAGCGTTGAAGACACAGTGTACGGAAACACC.

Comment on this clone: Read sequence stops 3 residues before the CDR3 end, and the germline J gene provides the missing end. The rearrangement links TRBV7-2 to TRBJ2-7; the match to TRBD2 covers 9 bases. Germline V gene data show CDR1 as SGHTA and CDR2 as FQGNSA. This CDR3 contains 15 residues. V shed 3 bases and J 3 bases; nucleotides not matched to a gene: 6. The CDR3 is CASSFVAGVVYEQYF. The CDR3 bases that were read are TGTGCCAGCAGCTTCGTAGCGGGAGTAGTCTACGAG.

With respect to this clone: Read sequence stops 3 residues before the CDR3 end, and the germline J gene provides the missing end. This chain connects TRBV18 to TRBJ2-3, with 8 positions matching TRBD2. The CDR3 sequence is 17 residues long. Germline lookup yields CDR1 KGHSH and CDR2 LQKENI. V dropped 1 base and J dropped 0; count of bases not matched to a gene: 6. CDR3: CASSPRASGRSTDTQYF. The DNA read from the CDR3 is TGTGCCAGCTCACCACGTGCCAGCGGGAGAAGCACAGATACG.

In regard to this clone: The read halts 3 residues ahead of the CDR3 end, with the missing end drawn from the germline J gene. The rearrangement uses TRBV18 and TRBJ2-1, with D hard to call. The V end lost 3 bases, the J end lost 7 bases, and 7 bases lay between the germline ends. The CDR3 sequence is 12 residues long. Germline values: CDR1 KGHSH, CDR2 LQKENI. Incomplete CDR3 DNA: TGTGCCAGCTCACCGAGCCGGAATGAG. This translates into CASSPSRNE. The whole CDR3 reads CASSPSRNEQFF. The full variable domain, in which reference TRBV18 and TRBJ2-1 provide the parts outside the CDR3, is NAGVMQNPRHLVRRRGQEARLRCSPMKGHSHVYWYRQLPEEGLKFMVYLQKENIIDESGMPKERFSAEFPKEGPSILRIQQVVRGDSAAYFCASSPSRNEQFFGPGTRLTVL.

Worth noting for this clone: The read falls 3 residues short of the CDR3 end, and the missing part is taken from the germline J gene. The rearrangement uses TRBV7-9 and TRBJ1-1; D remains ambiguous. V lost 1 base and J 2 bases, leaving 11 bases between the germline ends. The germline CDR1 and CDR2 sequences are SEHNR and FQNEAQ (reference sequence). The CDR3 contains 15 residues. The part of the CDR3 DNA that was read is TGTGCCAGCAGCTTAGAGGCAGGAACCAACACTGAA. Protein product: CASSLEAGTNTE. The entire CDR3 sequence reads CASSLEAGTNTEAFF.

The sequenced CDR3 bases are TGTGCCAGTAGTATGGGAGGGGACAGCACTAGCACAGATACG. Translating it yields CASSMGGDSTSTDT. The entire CDR3 protein is CASSMGGDSTSTDTQYF. This chain joins TRBV19 and TRBJ2-3; D tentatively fits TRBD1 or TRBD2 (7 bases each). The CDR3 extends 3 residues past the end of the read, so its final part is completed from the germline J gene. The CDR3 is 17 residues long. The V and J ends lost 3 bases and 0 bases respectively, with 16 bases between them. Germline CDR1 reads LNHDA; CDR2 reads SQIVND (reference sequence).

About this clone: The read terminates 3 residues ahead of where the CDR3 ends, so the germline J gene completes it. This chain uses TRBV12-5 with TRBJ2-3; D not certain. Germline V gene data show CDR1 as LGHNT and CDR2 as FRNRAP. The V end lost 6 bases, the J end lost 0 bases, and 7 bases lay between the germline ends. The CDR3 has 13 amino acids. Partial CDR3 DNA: TGTGCTAGTGGCCTAGGCAGCACAGATACG. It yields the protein CASGLGSTDT. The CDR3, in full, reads CASGLGSTDTQYF.

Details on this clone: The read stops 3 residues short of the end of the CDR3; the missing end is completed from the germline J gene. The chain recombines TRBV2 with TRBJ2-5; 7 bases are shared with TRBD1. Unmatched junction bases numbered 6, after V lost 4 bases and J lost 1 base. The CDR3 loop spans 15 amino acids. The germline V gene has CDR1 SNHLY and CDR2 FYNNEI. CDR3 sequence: CASSVGQKPQETQYF. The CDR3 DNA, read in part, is TGTGCCAGCAGTGTGGGACAGAAGCCCCAAGAGACC.

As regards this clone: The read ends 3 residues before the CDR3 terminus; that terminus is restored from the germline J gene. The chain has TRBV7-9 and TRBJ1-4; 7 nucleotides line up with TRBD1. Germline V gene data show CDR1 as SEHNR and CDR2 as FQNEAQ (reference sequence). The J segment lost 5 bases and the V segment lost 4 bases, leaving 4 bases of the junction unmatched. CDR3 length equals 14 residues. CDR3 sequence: CASSSGQKNEKLFF. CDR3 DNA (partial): TGTGCCAGCAGCTCGGGACAGAAAAATGAAAAA.

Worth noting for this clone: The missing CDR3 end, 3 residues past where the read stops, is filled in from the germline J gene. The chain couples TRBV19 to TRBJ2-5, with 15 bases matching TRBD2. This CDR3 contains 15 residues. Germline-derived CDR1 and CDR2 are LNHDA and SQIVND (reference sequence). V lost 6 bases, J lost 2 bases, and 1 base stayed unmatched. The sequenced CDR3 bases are TGTGCCAGTAGAGGACTAGCGGGAGGGCAAGAGACC. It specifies CASRGLAGGQET. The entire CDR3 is CASRGLAGGQETQYF.

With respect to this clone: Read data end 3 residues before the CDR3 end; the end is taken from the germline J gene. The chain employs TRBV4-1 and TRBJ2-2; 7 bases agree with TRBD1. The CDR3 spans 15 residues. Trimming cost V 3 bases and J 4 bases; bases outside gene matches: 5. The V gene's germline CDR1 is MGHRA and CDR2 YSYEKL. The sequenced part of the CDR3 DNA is TGCGCCAGCAGCCAGCATGGGACAGCCACCGGGGAG. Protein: CASSQHGTATGE. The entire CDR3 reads CASSQHGTATGELFF.

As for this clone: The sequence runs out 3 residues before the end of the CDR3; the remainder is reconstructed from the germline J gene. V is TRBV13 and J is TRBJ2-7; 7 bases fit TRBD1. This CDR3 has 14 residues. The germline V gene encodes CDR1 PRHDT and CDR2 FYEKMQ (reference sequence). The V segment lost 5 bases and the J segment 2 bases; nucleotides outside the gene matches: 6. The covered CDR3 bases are TGTGCCAGCAGCCGGTGGGACAGTCCCTACGAG. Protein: CASSRWDSPYE. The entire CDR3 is CASSRWDSPYEQYF. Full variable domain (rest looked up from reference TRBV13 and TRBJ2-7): AAGVIQSPRHLIKEKRETATLKCYPIPRHDTVYWYQQGPGQDPQFLISFYEKMQSDKGSIPDRFSAQQFSDYHSELNMSSLELGDSALYFCASSRWDSPYEQYFGPGTRLTVT.

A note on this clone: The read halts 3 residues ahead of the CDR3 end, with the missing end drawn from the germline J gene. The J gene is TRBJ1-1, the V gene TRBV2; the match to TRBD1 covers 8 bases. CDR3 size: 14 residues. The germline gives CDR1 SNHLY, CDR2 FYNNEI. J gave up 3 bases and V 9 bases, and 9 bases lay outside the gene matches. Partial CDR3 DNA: TGTGCCAGTAGCGCAGGGGGCTGGGACACTGAA. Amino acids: CASSAGGWDTE. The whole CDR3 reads CASSAGGWDTEAFF. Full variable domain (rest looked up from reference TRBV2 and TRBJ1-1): EPEVTQTPSHQVTQMGQEVILRCVPISNHLYFYWYRQILGQKVEFLVSFYNNEISEKSEIFDDQFSVERPDGSNFTLKIRSTKLEDSAMYFCASSAGGWDTEAFFGQGTRLTVV.

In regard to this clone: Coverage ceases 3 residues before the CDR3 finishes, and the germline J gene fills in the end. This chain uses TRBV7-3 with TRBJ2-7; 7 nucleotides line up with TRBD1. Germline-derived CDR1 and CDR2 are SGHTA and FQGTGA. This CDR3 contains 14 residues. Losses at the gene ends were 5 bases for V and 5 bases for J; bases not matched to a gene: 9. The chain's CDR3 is CASSPQGGGDEQYF. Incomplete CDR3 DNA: TGTGCCAGCAGCCCTCAAGGGGGCGGAGACGAG.

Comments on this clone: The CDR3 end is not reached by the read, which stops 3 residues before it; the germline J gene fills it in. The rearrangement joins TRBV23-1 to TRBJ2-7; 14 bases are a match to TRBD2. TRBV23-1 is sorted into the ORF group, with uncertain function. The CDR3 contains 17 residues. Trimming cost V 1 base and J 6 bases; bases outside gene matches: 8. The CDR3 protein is CASSQLGLAGETGEQYF. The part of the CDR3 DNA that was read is TGCGCCAGCAGTCAATTGGGACTAGCGGGAGAGACAGGCGAG.

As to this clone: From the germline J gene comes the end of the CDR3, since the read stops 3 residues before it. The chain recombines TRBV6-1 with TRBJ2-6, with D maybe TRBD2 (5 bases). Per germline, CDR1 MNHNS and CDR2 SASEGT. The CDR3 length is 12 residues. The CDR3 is CASSEVRGLLTF. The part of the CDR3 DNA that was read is TGTGCCAGCAGTGAGGTACGGGGTCTC.

CDR3 residues: CASSTGTYEQYF. The sequenced part of the CDR3 DNA is TGCGCCAGCAGCACTGGTACCTACGAG. The rearrangement links TRBV5-1 to TRBJ2-7; no firm D call. Read coverage stops 3 residues before the CDR3 terminus; the germline J gene supplies the remainder. This CDR3 has 12 residues. Trimming removed 4 bases from V and 2 bases from J, with 7 bases in between. Germline-derived CDR1 and CDR2 are SGHRS and YFSETQ. The whole variable domain, remainder taken from reference TRBV5-1 and TRBJ2-7, is KAGVTQTPRYLIKTRGQQVTLSCSPISGHRSVSWYQQTPGQGLQFLFEYFSETQRNKGNFPGRFSGRQFSNSRSEMNVSTLELGDSALYLCASSTGTYEQYFGPGTRLTVT.

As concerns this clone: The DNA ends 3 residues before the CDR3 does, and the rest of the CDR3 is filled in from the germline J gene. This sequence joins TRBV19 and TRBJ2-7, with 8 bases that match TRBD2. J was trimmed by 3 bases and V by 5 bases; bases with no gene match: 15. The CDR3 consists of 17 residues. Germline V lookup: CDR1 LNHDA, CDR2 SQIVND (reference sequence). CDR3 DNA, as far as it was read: TGTGCCAGTAGTGGGAGAGGGACTCGAAGCGGGAGCTACGAG. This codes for CASSGRGTRSGSYE. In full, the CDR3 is CASSGRGTRSGSYEQYF.

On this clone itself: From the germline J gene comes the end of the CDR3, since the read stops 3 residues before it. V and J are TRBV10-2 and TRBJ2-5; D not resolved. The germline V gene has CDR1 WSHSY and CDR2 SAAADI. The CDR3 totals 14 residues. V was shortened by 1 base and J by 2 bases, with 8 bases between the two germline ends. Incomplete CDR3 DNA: TGCGCCAGCAGTGAGTTGTCTAGTCAAGAGACC. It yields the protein CASSELSSQET. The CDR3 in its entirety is CASSELSSQETQYF.

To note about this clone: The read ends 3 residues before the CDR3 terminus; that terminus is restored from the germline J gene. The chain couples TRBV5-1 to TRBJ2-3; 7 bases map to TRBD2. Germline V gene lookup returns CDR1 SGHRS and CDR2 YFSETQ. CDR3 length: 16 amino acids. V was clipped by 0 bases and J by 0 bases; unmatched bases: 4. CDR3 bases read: TGCGCCAGCAGCTTGGGGTCGCGGGAGAGCACAGATACG. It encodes CASSLGSRESTDT. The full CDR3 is CASSLGSRESTDTQYF.

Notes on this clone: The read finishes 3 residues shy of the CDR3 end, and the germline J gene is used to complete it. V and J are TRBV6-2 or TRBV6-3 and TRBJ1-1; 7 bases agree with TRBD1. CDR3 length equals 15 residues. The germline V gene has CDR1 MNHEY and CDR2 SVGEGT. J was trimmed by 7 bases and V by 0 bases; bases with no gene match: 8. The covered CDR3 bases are TGTGCCAGCAGTTACTCCCGCGGACAGGTAGTTGAA. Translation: CASSYSRGQVVE. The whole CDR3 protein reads CASSYSRGQVVEAFF.

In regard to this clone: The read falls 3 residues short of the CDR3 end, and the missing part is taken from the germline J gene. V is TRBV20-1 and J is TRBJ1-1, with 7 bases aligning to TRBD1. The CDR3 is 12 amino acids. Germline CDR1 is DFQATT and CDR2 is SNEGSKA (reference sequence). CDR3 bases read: TGCAGAAGGGGGCTGGAGAACACTGAA. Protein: CRRGLENTE. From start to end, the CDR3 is CRRGLENTEAFF.

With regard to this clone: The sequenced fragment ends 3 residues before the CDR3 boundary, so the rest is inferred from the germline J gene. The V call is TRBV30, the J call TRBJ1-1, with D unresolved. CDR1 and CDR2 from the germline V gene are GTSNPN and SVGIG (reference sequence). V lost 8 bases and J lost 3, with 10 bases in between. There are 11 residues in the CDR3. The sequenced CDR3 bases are TGTGCCCGAAGACGGGACACTGAA. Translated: CARRRDTE. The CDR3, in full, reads CARRRDTEAFF.